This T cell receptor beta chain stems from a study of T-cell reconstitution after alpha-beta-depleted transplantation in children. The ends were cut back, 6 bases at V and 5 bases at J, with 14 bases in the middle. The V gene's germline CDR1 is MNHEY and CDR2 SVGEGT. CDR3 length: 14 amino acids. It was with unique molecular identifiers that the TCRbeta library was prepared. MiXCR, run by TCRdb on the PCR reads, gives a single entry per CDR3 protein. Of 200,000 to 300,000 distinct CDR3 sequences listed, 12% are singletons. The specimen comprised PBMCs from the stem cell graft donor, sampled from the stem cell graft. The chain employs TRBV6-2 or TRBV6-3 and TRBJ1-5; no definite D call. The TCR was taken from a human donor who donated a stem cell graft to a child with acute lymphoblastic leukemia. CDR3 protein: CASSASGSDQPQHF. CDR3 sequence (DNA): TGTGCCAGCAGCGCTAGTGGGTCTGATCAGCCCCAGCATTTT.